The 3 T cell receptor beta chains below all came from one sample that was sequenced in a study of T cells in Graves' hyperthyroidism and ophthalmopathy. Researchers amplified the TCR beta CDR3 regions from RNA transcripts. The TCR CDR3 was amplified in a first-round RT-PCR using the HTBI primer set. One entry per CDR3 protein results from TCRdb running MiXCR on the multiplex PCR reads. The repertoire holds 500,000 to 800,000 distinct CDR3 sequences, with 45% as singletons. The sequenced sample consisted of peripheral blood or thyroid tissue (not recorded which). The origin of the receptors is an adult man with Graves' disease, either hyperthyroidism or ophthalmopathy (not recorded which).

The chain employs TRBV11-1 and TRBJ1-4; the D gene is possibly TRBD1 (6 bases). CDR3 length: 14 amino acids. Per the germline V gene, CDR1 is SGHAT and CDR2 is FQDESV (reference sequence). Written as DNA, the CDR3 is TGTGCTAGCCCACAGGGAAGTCTAGTTGAAAAACTGTTTTTT. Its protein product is CASPQGSLVEKLFF.

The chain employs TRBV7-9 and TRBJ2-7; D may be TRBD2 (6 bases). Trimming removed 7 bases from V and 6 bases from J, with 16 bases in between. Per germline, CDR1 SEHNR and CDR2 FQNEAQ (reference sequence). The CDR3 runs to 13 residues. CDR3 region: CASTPGTPTEQYF. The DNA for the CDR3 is TGTGCCAGCACCCCCGGGACTCCTACCGAGCAGTACTTC.

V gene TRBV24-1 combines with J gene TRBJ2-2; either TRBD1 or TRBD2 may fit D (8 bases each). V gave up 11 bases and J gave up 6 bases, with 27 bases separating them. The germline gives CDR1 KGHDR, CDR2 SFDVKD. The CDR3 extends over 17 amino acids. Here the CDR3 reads CASSVAGQGALAGELFF. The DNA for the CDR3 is TGTGCCAGCAGCGTAGCGGGGCAGGGGGCGCTGGCCGGGGAGCTGTTTTTT.